The clone carrying this T cell receptor (beta chain) was seen only a few times. The CDR3 is 14 residues long. Germline loops: CDR1 GTSNPN, CDR2 SVGIG (reference sequence). Trimming shortened V by 4 bases and J by 0 bases, and 10 bases separated the two germline ends. These data originate in a study of type 1 and type 2 diabetes patients. Study background: From PBMCs, CD4+ and CD8+ T cells were isolated by magnetic microbeads.

PCR was run on genomic DNA. Amplification of the beta chain CDR3 used 30 forward and 13 reverse multiplex primers. Via MiXCR, TCRdb re-called the multiplex PCR reads, giving one row per CDR3 protein. The repertoire consists of approximately 260,000 distinct CDR3 sequences, with more than 40% occurring once and the leading ten covering roughly 13%. The chain recombines TRBV30 with TRBJ2-1; D tentatively fits TRBD1 or TRBD2 (6 bases each). This receptor was taken from a young man with type 2 diabetes. Sequencing was done on a sample of peripheral blood mononuclear cells (PBMCs). Written as DNA, the CDR3 is TGTGCCTGGAACGGGGGCGACTCCTACAATGAGCAGTTCTTC. Amino acids: CAWNGGDSYNEQFF. Full variable domain (rest looked up from reference TRBV30 and TRBJ2-1): SQTIHQWPATLVQPVGSPLSLECTVEGTSNPNLYWYRQAAGRGLQLLFYSVGIGQISSEVPQNLSASRPQDRQFILSSKKLLLSDSGFYLCAWNGGDSYNEQFFGPGTRLTVL.